The rows below give T cell receptor beta chains drawn from one sample of a study of T cell clonotyping in hematopoietic cell transplantation. Using immunoSEQ multiplex PCR, the repertoire was profiled, and TCRdb retains in-frame clones only, with some absent. The table records 25,000 to 30,000 clones, 60% to 85% of them present only once. The material sequenced was peripheral blood mononuclear cells, taken before stem cell transplant. These receptors were obtained from a woman in her thirties with chronic myeloid leukemia. Some clones in this sample may be carry-over from other donors' samples. The CDR3 runs from the conserved cysteine through the conserved F or W. The D gene is left open where the match is weak. Clone size, where shown, is once, few, many, or a class for clones that have expanded.

length: 15; V: TRBV27; size: NA; J: TRBJ1-2; D: NA; DNA: TGTGCCAGCAGTCCCCGATTAGTGGGGGGCGATGGCTACACCTTC; CDR3: CASSPRLVGGDGYTF
length: 16; V: TRBV5-1; size: medium-sized; J: TRBJ2-5; D: TRBD2; DNA: TGCGCCAGCAGCCCGGGACTAGCGGGGGCAAGGGAGACCCAGTACTTC; CDR3: CASSPGLAGARETQYF
length: 13; V: TRBV6-6; size: NA; J: TRBJ1-1; D: NA; DNA: TGTGCCAGCAGATTAAGGAGTTACACTGAAGCTTTCTTT; CDR3: CASRLRSYTEAFF
length: 12; V: TRBV9; size: NA; J: TRBJ1-3; D: NA; DNA: TGTGCCAGCAGCCCGACGGGAAACACCATATATTTT; CDR3: CASSPTGNTIYF
length: 15; V: TRBV5-1; size: NA; J: TRBJ2-2; D: TRBD2; DNA: TGCGCCAGCAGCGGAGCGGGGGGGAACACCGGGGAGCTGTTTTTT; CDR3: CASSGAGGNTGELFF
length: 15; V: TRBV7-3; size: NA; J: TRBJ2-7; D: NA; DNA: TGTGCCAGCAGCTTAATAGGCGGGGCGGGTTACGAGCAGTACTTC; CDR3: CASSLIGGAGYEQYF
length: 17; V: TRBV18; size: NA; J: TRBJ1-3; D: TRBD1; DNA: TGTGCCAGCTCACCGTCGGGACAGGGGGCTTCTGGAAACACCATATATTTT; CDR3: CASSPSGQGASGNTIYF
length: 13; V: TRBV7-2; size: NA; J: TRBJ1-2; D: NA; DNA: TGTGCCAGCAGCTTAGAGGTCTCCAGCGGCTACACCTTC; CDR3: CASSLEVSSGYTF
length: 15; V: TRBV19; size: NA; J: TRBJ1-2; D: TRBD1; DNA: TGTGCCAGTAGTATGGGGACAGGGGTAGGGTATGGCTACACCTTC; CDR3: CASSMGTGVGYGYTF
length: 16; V: TRBV4-1; size: once; J: TRBJ1-2; D: NA; DNA: TGCGCCAGCAGCCAAGGGTCTTGGGGGCCCAACTATGGCTACACCTTC; CDR3: CASSQGSWGPNYGYTF
length: 14; V: TRBV7-2; size: NA; J: TRBJ2-1; D: TRBD2; DNA: TGTGCCAGCAGCTTATACTCCCCGGGGGGACCCCCACTCTTC; CDR3: CASSLYSPGGPPLF
length: 10; V: TRBV6-5; size: NA; J: TRBJ1-1; D: NA; DNA: TGTGCCAGCTATGGGAGGAGAGCTTTCTTT; CDR3: CASYGRRAFF
length: 14; V: TRBV4-3; size: large; J: TRBJ2-2; D: NA; DNA: TGCGCCAGCAGGAACTGGGTTAACACCGGGGAGCTGTTTTTT; CDR3: CASRNWVNTGELFF
length: 18; V: TRBV5-1; size: NA; J: TRBJ1-4; D: TRBD1; DNA: TGCGCCAGCAGCTTTGGACAGGGGGCAGGAGTAGCTAATGAAAAACTGTTTTTT; CDR3: CASSFGQGAGVANEKLFF
length: 14; V: TRBV28; size: few; J: TRBJ1-5; D: NA; DNA: TGTGCCAGCAAGGGAGGGTCTAGCAATCAGCCCCAGCATTTT; CDR3: CASKGGSSNQPQHF
length: 14; V: TRBV28; size: few; J: TRBJ1-2; D: TRBD1; DNA: TGTGCCAGCAGTTTATGGACAGGGAACTATGGCTACACCTTC; CDR3: CASSLWTGNYGYTF
length: 14; V: TRBV5-1; size: NA; J: TRBJ2-2; D: NA; DNA: TGCGCCAGCAGCTTGGGACAACTCACCGGGGAGCTGTTTTTT; CDR3: CASSLGQLTGELFF
length: 13; V: TRBV29-1; size: once; J: TRBJ1-1; D: TRBD1; DNA: TGCAGCGTTGAATGGACAGGGAACACTGAAGCTTTCTTT; CDR3: CSVEWTGNTEAFF
length: 13; V: TRBV6-5; size: NA; J: TRBJ2-3; D: NA; DNA: TGTGCCAGCAGACGACCTGATAGAGATACGCAGTATTTT; CDR3: CASRRPDRDTQYF
length: 14; V: TRBV7-2; size: NA; J: TRBJ2-7; D: TRBD1; DNA: TGTGCCAGCAGCCCGGGGACAGGGGGACTGGAGCAGTACTTC; CDR3: CASSPGTGGLEQYF
length: 14; V: TRBV4-2; size: NA; J: TRBJ2-1; D: TRBD2; DNA: TGTGCCAGCAGCCCGCTGAGCGGGGGGAATGAGCAGTTCTTC; CDR3: CASSPLSGGNEQFF
length: 12; V: TRBV7-2; size: NA; J: TRBJ2-3; D: NA; DNA: TGTGCCAGCAGCCCAACCACAGATACGCAGTATTTT; CDR3: CASSPTTDTQYF
length: 13; V: TRBV7-2; size: NA; J: TRBJ2-7; D: NA; DNA: TGTGCCAGCAGCTTAGCCGACCCCCTCGAGCAGTACTTC; CDR3: CASSLADPLEQYF
length: 14; V: TRBV6-5; size: NA; J: TRBJ2-5; D: TRBD1; DNA: TGTGCCAGCAGATACGATTGGACAGGGGAGACCCAGTACTTC; CDR3: CASRYDWTGETQYF
length: 16; V: TRBV4-2; size: NA; J: TRBJ1-2; D: TRBD1; DNA: TGTGCCAGCAGCCCACCCAACAGGGGAACTAACTATGGCTACACCTTC; CDR3: CASSPPNRGTNYGYTF
length: 15; V: TRBV6-1; size: NA; J: TRBJ1-5; D: NA; DNA: TGTGCCAGCAGTGGCCTTGGGGACAAAAGCCAGCCCCAGCATTTT; CDR3: CASSGLGDKSQPQHF
length: 14; V: TRBV10-3; size: few; J: TRBJ1-2; D: NA; DNA: TGTGCCATCAGAGTCGAGACGGGAAACTATGGCTACACCTTC; CDR3: CAIRVETGNYGYTF
length: 14; V: TRBV4-3; size: NA; J: TRBJ1-2; D: TRBD1; DNA: TGCGCCAGCAGCCGGGACAGGGCAAACTATGGCTACACCTTC; CDR3: CASSRDRANYGYTF
length: 14; V: TRBV4-1; size: NA; J: TRBJ1-1; D: NA; DNA: TGCGCCAGCAGCCAAGATTGGGGGAGCACTGAAGCTTTCTTT; CDR3: CASSQDWGSTEAFF
length: 12; V: TRBV27; size: once; J: TRBJ2-3; D: NA; DNA: TGTGCCAGCAGTTCTTTCACAGATACGCAGTATTTT; CDR3: CASSSFTDTQYF
length: 16; V: TRBV19; size: NA; J: TRBJ1-5; D: TRBD1; DNA: TGTGCCAGTAGTATCCATAGACAGGGGGCCAATCAGCCCCAGCATTTT; CDR3: CASSIHRQGANQPQHF
length: 14; V: TRBV19; size: NA; J: TRBJ1-1; D: NA; DNA: TGTGCCAGTAGTCCGTTCAACAGGGTGAGTGAAGCTTTCTTT; CDR3: CASSPFNRVSEAFF
length: 14; V: TRBV5-6; size: NA; J: TRBJ2-3; D: NA; DNA: TGTGCCAGCAGCATCGGCACCTACACAGATACGCAGTATTTT; CDR3: CASSIGTYTDTQYF
length: 14; V: TRBV30; size: NA; J: TRBJ1-1; D: NA; DNA: TGTGCCGGAAAATACACGGCTCGGAACACTGAAGCTTTCTTT; CDR3: CAGKYTARNTEAFF
length: 14; V: TRBV2; size: NA; J: TRBJ1-5; D: NA; DNA: TGTGCCAGCAGTGAATTTCCAGTAGCCCAGCCCCAGCATTTT; CDR3: CASSEFPVAQPQHF
length: 13; V: TRBV5-8; size: NA; J: TRBJ1-5; D: NA; DNA: TGTGCCAGCAGCTTGGTAGGGTTTCAGCCCCAGCATTTT; CDR3: CASSLVGFQPQHF
length: 14; V: TRBV10-3; size: NA; J: TRBJ1-5; D: TRBD1; DNA: TGTGCCATCAGTGAAGGGGGCATCTATCAGCCCCAGCATTTT; CDR3: CAISEGGIYQPQHF
length: 16; V: TRBV30; size: NA; J: TRBJ1-1; D: NA; DNA: TGTGCCTGGAGTGTACCAAAGACAGGACCGAACACTGAAGCTTTCTTT; CDR3: CAWSVPKTGPNTEAFF
length: 16; V: TRBV19; size: NA; J: TRBJ2-5; D: TRBD2; DNA: TGTGCCAGTAGTATCGTAGTAGCGGGGGGTCGTGAGACCCAGTACTTC; CDR3: CASSIVVAGGRETQYF
length: 14; V: TRBV7-2; size: NA; J: TRBJ2-1; D: NA; DNA: TGTGCTTCAGAGGGGGGGCGGACTGGGAATGAGCAGTTCTTC; CDR3: CASEGGRTGNEQFF
length: 14; V: TRBV7-6; size: NA; J: TRBJ2-7; D: NA; DNA: TGTGCCAGCAGCAACGGGGCGGTGGGGTACGAGCAGTACTTC; CDR3: CASSNGAVGYEQYF